Each of the 8 T cell receptor beta chains below was sequenced from the same sample in a study of T cell changes during pregnancy in multiple sclerosis. Using immunoSEQ multiplex PCR, the repertoire was profiled, and TCRdb retains in-frame clones only, with some absent. The table has tens of thousands of clones, 85% to 95% seen once. The sequencing here drew on CD4+ T cells from peripheral blood mononuclear cells, taken before pregnancy. The receptors derive from a female donor with multiple sclerosis, enrolled in a pregnancy study.

This sequence joins TRBV9 and TRBJ2-6, with D possibly matching TRBD1 (5 bases). V was clipped by 3 bases and J by 1 base, with 8 bases between them. This CDR3 region has 15 residues. CDR1 and CDR2 (germline): SGDLS, YYNGEE. CDR3 sequence reads: CASSGTGSGANVLTF. The CDR3 DNA is TGTGCCAGCAGCGGCACAGGTTCTGGGGCCAACGTCCTGACTTTC.

The rearrangement uses TRBV19 and TRBJ1-4; D gene uncertain. With 6 bases removed from V and 4 bases from J, the gap between germline ends came to 12 bases. CDR1 is LNHDA, CDR2 SQIVND, per germline (reference sequence). CDR3 size: 14 residues. In DNA form, the CDR3 reads TGTGCCAGTAGCCTGAGAGGCGGTAATGAAAAACTGTTTTTT. Translated, it gives CASSLRGGNEKLFF.

The chain couples TRBV5-6 to TRBJ1-1; D uncertain. This CDR3 comprises 13 residues. Trimming took off 1 base at V and 5 bases at J, with 9 bases between the two ends. CDR1 is SGHDT and CDR2 is YYEEEE in the germline V gene. The CDR3 spells CASSLWPETEAFF. In DNA form, the CDR3 reads TGTGCCAGCAGCTTGTGGCCGGAGACTGAAGCTTTCTTT.

V is TRBV5-1 and J is TRBJ1-1, with D possibly matching TRBD1 (6 bases). The CDR3 spans 15 residues. Trimming left V 0 bases short and J 1 base short, with 10 bases between. Looked up from germline, CDR1 is SGHRS and CDR2 is YFSETQ. The CDR3 reads CASSLGGTTNTEAFF. The CDR3 coding sequence is TGCGCCAGCAGCTTGGGTGGGACAACGAACACTGAAGCTTTCTTT.

The J gene is TRBJ2-5, the V gene TRBV19; D uncertain. Germline V gene sequence: CDR1 LNHDA, CDR2 SQIVND (reference sequence). V was pared by 4 bases and J by 4 bases, with 16 bases between. This CDR3 spans 15 amino acids. CDR3 bases: TGTGCCAGTAGTAGGGCGATCTCATTTATAGAGACCCAGTACTTC. Translation: CASSRAISFIETQYF.

This clone was counted a single time. The chain recombines TRBV7-9 with TRBJ2-3, with D perhaps TRBD1 (6 bases). The CDR3 consists of 15 residues. The V gene's germline CDR1 is SEHNR and CDR2 FQNEAQ (reference sequence). V dropped 5 bases and J dropped 0 bases, with 12 bases sitting between them. The CDR3, as DNA: TGTGCCAGCAGCAAACTACAGGGTAGCACAGATACGCAGTATTTT. Its translation is CASSKLQGSTDTQYF. Filled out from reference TRBV7-9 and TRBJ2-3, the complete variable domain reads DTGVSQNPRHKITKRGQNVTFRCDPISEHNRLYWYRQTLGQGPEFLTYFQNEAQLEKSRLLSDRFSAERPKGSFSTLEIQRTEQGDSAMYLCASSKLQGSTDTQYFGPGTRLTVL.

The chain joins TRBV27 to TRBJ1-2, with D perhaps matching TRBD1 (6 bases). V dropped 6 bases and J dropped 4 bases, with 18 bases sitting between them. The germline CDR1 and CDR2 sequences are MNHEY and SMNVEV (reference sequence). The CDR3 spans 15 residues. The CDR3, as DNA: TGTGCCAGCAGGTTTGAGGGGGGGTCCCTCTATGGCTACACCTTC. This translates into CASRFEGGSLYGYTF.

This clone was counted once. J is TRBJ1-1 and V is TRBV5-1; D call uncertain. V was clipped by 3 bases and J by 4 bases, with 13 bases between them. Germline assignment: CDR1 SGHRS and CDR2 YFSETQ. The CDR3 runs to 14 residues. The CDR3 loop is CASSSAGEGTEAFF. The DNA of the CDR3 is TGCGCCAGCAGCTCCGCGGGTGAAGGCACTGAAGCTTTCTTT.